These 32 T cell receptor beta chains were all obtained from the same sample, sequenced in a study of identical twins (dated by TCRdb to about 2016). The library was generated by 5' RACE. For sequencing, an Illumina HiSeq 2000 was employed. TCRdb reprocessed the public reads (quality trimming at Q25 with fastp, clone calling with MiXCR) and kept in-frame beta chains. When rows share a CDR3 protein, they turn into one entry using the most common DNA and genes. Across this sample there are about 890,000 distinct CDR3 sequences, with about 12% seen only once. The top ten constitute roughly 1.5% of the sample. The sample was also linked to a second study, of yellow fever vaccine responses in identical twins.

What was sequenced was PBMCs. The origin of the receptors is a woman between 18 and 30 years old in good health.

The V call is TRBV3-1, the J call TRBJ1-5; a weak D match, TRBD1 (5 bases). Trimming left V 1 base short and J 3 bases short, with 10 bases between. The CDR3 spans 15 residues. From germline, CDR1 is LGHDT and CDR2 YNNKEL (reference sequence). The CDR3 nucleotides are TGTGCCAGCAGCCAAGGGAGGACAATCAATCAGCCCCAGCATTTT. Its translation: CASSQGRTINQPQHF.

This clonotype was counted only a few times. The chain carries TRBV20-1 and TRBJ2-7; maybe TRBD2 (6 bases). From germline, CDR1 is DFQATT and CDR2 SNEGSKA (reference sequence). The CDR3 is 13 residues long. Trimming stripped 3 bases from V and 6 bases from J, with 15 bases between. The DNA of the CDR3 is TGCAGTGCTAGCGCGGGAAGCTTGAGCGAGCAGTACTTC. Amino acid sequence: CSASAGSLSEQYF.

The sample holds many counts of this clonotype. The chain combines TRBV3-1 with TRBJ2-7, with 13 bases that match TRBD2. This CDR3 has 20 amino acids. CDR1 and CDR2 (germline): LGHDT, YNNKEL (reference sequence). Trimming cost V 0 bases and J 4 bases; bases outside gene matches: 15. The DNA of the CDR3 is TGTGCCAGCAGCCAAGACGTCCCGACTAGCGGGAGGACAAGATTATACGAGCAGTACTTC. Translation gives CASSQDVPTSGRTRLYEQYF.

This clonotype was observed at least ten times. The chain recombines TRBV10-2 with TRBJ2-1; TRBD1 might be the D (5 bases). The length of the CDR3 is 13 residues. Trimming pared 9 bases from V and 9 bases from J, leaving 18 bases between. Germline lookup yields CDR1 WSHSY and CDR2 SAAADI. This CDR3 is CASTEQVKGEQFF. In DNA form, the CDR3 reads TGCGCCAGTACGGAACAGGTCAAGGGTGAGCAGTTCTTC.

The chain has TRBV12-3 or TRBV12-4 and TRBJ2-7; 7 bases agree with TRBD2. V lost 5 bases to trimming and J lost 6 bases; unmatched junction nucleotides: 7. The length of the CDR3 is 13 residues. The CDR3 spells CASSKNAGVEQYF. The DNA of the CDR3 is TGTGCCAGCAGTAAGAACGCGGGAGTCGAGCAGTACTTC.

This clonotype was recorded a few times. The genes are TRBV21-1 and TRBJ2-7; the table's D call TRBD2 went unverified against the DNA. TRBV21-1 is a listed pseudogene. The CDR3 runs to 16 residues. CDR3 in amino acids: CASSPRGGRESYEQYF. The CDR3 nucleotides are TGTGCCAGCAGCCCAAGAGGCGGGAGGGAGTCCTACGAGCAGTACTTC.

A few counts support this clonotype. This chain joins TRBV2 and TRBJ2-2, with a tentative D call TRBD1 (5 bases). Trimming removed 3 bases from V and 6 bases from J, with 8 bases in between. The CDR3 runs to 13 residues. CDR1 is SNHLY, CDR2 FYNNEI, per germline. The CDR3 sequence is CASSDLGPGELFF. CDR3 bases: TGTGCCAGCAGTGATTTGGGGCCCGGGGAGCTGTTTTTT.

J is TRBJ2-1 and V is TRBV5-1, with TRBD2 matching over 12 bases. V was pared by 4 bases and J by 9 bases, with 8 bases of the junction left unmatched. CDR1 and CDR2 (germline): SGHRS, YFSETQ. The CDR3 consists of 15 residues. The CDR3 DNA follows: TGCGCCAGCAGCGCCGCGACTAGCGGGGGAGGTGAGCAGTTCTTC. The encoded protein is CASSAATSGGGEQFF.

This chain connects TRBV12-3 or TRBV12-4 to TRBJ1-1; TRBD1 matches at 7 bases. The length of the CDR3 is 14 residues. Trimming took 4 bases from V and 3 from J; bases not matched to a gene: 5. The CDR3 DNA follows: TGTGCCAGCAGTTCAGGGGGATTGGACACTGAAGCTTTCTTT. Encoded protein: CASSSGGLDTEAFF.

The table lists this clonotype with a few counts. The J gene is TRBJ2-5, the V gene TRBV6-1; perhaps D is TRBD1 or TRBD2 (6 bases each). The V gene's germline CDR1 is MNHNS and CDR2 SASEGT. The CDR3 covers 15 residues. Trimming removed 6 bases at V and 5 bases at J, with 19 bases between. CDR3 nucleotide sequence: TGTGCCAGCAGCCTGCGTGGGGGGCTGGGGGAGACCCAGTACTTC. Translated: CASSLRGGLGETQYF.

V gene TRBV12-3 or TRBV12-4 combines with J gene TRBJ2-1, with D perhaps matching TRBD2 (6 bases). CDR3 length: 15 residues. The V and J ends lost 7 bases and 0 bases respectively, with 13 bases between them. The CDR3 DNA is TGTGCCAGCACCCGGACGGGGGTCTCCTACAATGAGCAGTTCTTC. This codes for CASTRTGVSYNEQFF.

The gene calls are TRBV9 and TRBJ2-2, with TRBD2 matching over 8 bases. Germline trimming cut 2 bases from V and 4 bases from J; bases unmatched to any gene: 7. The CDR3 contains 16 residues. Germline CDR1 is SGDLS and CDR2 is YYNGEE. The CDR3 DNA follows: TGTGCCAGCAGCGTTATGACGGGGGGGCGCACCGGGGAGCTGTTTTTT. This encodes CASSVMTGGRTGELFF.

The chain combines TRBV5-5 with TRBJ2-7; TRBD2 agrees at 8 bases. The CDR3 extends over 13 amino acids. Germline values: CDR1 SGHKS, CDR2 YYEKEE (reference sequence). With V trimmed by 0 bases and J by 9 bases, 5 bases remained unmatched. The CDR3 loop reads CASSLDQRGPQYV. CDR3 nucleotides: TGTGCCAGCAGCTTGGACCAGCGGGGGCCGCAGTACGTC.

In this sample, this clonotype turned up a few times. The rearrangement uses TRBV5-1 and TRBJ2-1; 12 bases match TRBD1. Germline CDR1 reads SGHRS; CDR2 reads YFSETQ. J lost 4 bases, V lost 0 bases, and 11 bases had no gene match. This CDR3 spans 19 amino acids. The CDR3 reads CASSLVWDRGRLGYNEQFF. CDR3 bases: TGCGCCAGCAGCTTGGTTTGGGACAGGGGGCGTTTGGGATACAATGAGCAGTTCTTC. The variable domain in full, with the rest retrieved from reference TRBV5-1 and TRBJ2-1, is KAGVTQTPRYLIKTRGQQVTLSCSPISGHRSVSWYQQTPGQGLQFLFEYFSETQRNKGNFPGRFSGRQFSNSRSEMNVSTLELGDSALYLCASSLVWDRGRLGYNEQFFGPGTRLTVL.

This clonotype was seen a handful of times. The chain couples TRBV6-5 to TRBJ1-5; a possible D gene is TRBD1 (6 bases). The CDR3 loop spans 14 amino acids. V was clipped by 0 bases and J by 7 bases, with 10 bases between them. Germline CDR1 MNHEY, CDR2 SVGAGI. CDR3 loop: CASSYSEGGQPQHF. CDR3 coding DNA: TGTGCCAGCAGTTACTCTGAGGGGGGCCAGCCCCAGCATTTT.

This rearrangement joins TRBV2 to TRBJ2-2; 8 positions agree with TRBD1. Germline trimming cut 3 bases from V and 4 bases from J; bases unmatched to any gene: 4. The CDR3 has 15 residues. Germline assignment: CDR1 SNHLY and CDR2 FYNNEI. Here the CDR3 reads CASSEPTGATGELFF. The DNA for the CDR3 is TGTGCCAGCAGTGAGCCGACAGGGGCCACCGGGGAGCTGTTTTTT.

V usage is TRBV2 and J usage is TRBJ1-1, with D unclear. The CDR3 is 13 residues long. Trimming left V 8 bases short and J 4 bases short, with 14 bases between. Germline V gene lookup returns CDR1 SNHLY and CDR2 FYNNEI. CDR3 sequence reads: CASSPTSSTEAFF. The CDR3 coding sequence is TGTGCCAGCTCACCGACGAGTAGCACTGAAGCTTTCTTT. The full variable domain, with the rest looked up from reference TRBV2 and TRBJ1-1, is EPEVTQTPSHQVTQMGQEVILRCVPISNHLYFYWYRQILGQKVEFLVSFYNNEISEKSEIFDDQFSVERPDGSNFTLKIRSTKLEDSAMYFCASSPTSSTEAFFGQGTRLTVV.

V is TRBV12-3 or TRBV12-4 and J is TRBJ2-2; the D gene is possibly TRBD2 (6 bases). V was cut by 7 bases and J by 3 bases, with 15 bases left in between. CDR3 length equals 15 residues. The CDR3 DNA follows: TGTGCCAGCACCTTCGGGACGGGGGACACCGGGGAGCTGTTTTTT. Residues: CASTFGTGDTGELFF.

The J gene is TRBJ2-1, the V gene TRBV9, with D tentatively TRBD2 (5 bases). CDR1 is SGDLS and CDR2 is YYNGEE in the germline V gene. Deletions cut 3 bases from V and 8 bases from J, with 27 bases between. The CDR3 totals 18 residues. This CDR3 is CASSALLAGPLGSDEQFF. The DNA for the CDR3 is TGTGCCAGCAGCGCCCTCCTAGCAGGACCCCTAGGATCTGATGAGCAGTTCTTC.

This clonotype was detected only a few times. The V gene is TRBV28, the J gene TRBJ2-2, with TRBD2 matching over 7 bases. Germline lookup yields CDR1 MDHEN and CDR2 SYDVKM. V was clipped by 3 bases and J by 5 bases; unmatched bases: 6. The CDR3 runs 15 residues. Here the CDR3 DNA reads TGTGCCAGCAGTTTGGGGAGGGGATGGACCGGGGAGCTGTTTTTT. Translated: CASSLGRGWTGELFF.

This clonotype was recorded a few times. This rearrangement joins TRBV6-5 to TRBJ2-1; 8 bases align to TRBD1. The ends lost 3 bases at V and 2 bases at J; junction bases unmatched: 3. Germline lookup yields CDR1 MNHEY and CDR2 SVGAGI. The CDR3 is 15 residues long. CDR3 nucleotides: TGTGCCAGCAGTTATGACAGGGGAACCTACAATGAGCAGTTCTTC. Translation: CASSYDRGTYNEQFF.

This chain uses TRBV4-1 with TRBJ2-7; 10 bases map to TRBD1. The CDR3 spans 17 residues. With 1 base clipped from V and 4 bases from J, the junction kept 10 bases outside the gene matches. Germline V gives CDR1 MGHRA, CDR2 YSYEKL. As DNA, the CDR3 is TGCGCCAGCAGCCAAGCCGCTTCCGGGACAGGGGTTTACGAGCAGTACTTC. Its translation: CASSQAASGTGVYEQYF.

The chain employs TRBV4-1 and TRBJ2-1; 11 bases are shared with TRBD1. Germline V gene lookup returns CDR1 MGHRA and CDR2 YSYEKL. J was trimmed by 9 bases and V by 7 bases; bases with no gene match: 14. This CDR3 contains 16 residues. CDR3: CASTLDNGQGAGEQFF. CDR3 nucleotide sequence: TGCGCCAGCACACTGGACAACGGACAGGGGGCCGGTGAGCAGTTCTTC.

There are many counts of this clonotype. The rearrangement uses TRBV12-3 or TRBV12-4 and TRBJ1-5, with 9 positions matching TRBD1. Unmatched junction bases numbered 10, after V lost 5 bases and J lost 11 bases. The CDR3 loop spans 14 amino acids. The CDR3 nucleotides read TGTGCCAGCAGTCAGAATGACAGGGGGAAGACCCAGCATTTT. This gives the protein CASSQNDRGKTQHF.

The V gene is TRBV2, the J gene TRBJ2-3; 9 nucleotides align to TRBD1. CDR1 SNHLY and CDR2 FYNNEI come from the germline V gene. J was trimmed by 4 bases and V by 8 bases; bases with no gene match: 7. This CDR3 contains 14 residues. This CDR3 reads CASPGQGIADTQYF. The DNA for the CDR3 is TGTGCCAGCCCAGGACAGGGGATCGCAGATACGCAGTATTTT. The whole variable domain, remainder taken from reference TRBV2 and TRBJ2-3, is EPEVTQTPSHQVTQMGQEVILRCVPISNHLYFYWYRQILGQKVEFLVSFYNNEISEKSEIFDDQFSVERPDGSNFTLKIRSTKLEDSAMYFCASPGQGIADTQYFGPGTRLTVL.

The chain is built from TRBV2 and TRBJ2-1, with no clear D. The germline CDR1 and CDR2 sequences are SNHLY and FYNNEI. V was cut by 4 bases and J by 6 bases, with 22 bases left in between. The CDR3 runs to 17 residues. CDR3 residues: CASSVRFPDGASNEQFF. For the CDR3, the DNA is TGTGCCAGCAGTGTTCGGTTCCCCGACGGAGCGAGCAATGAGCAGTTCTTC. Supplemented by reference TRBV2 and TRBJ2-1, the full variable domain reads EPEVTQTPSHQVTQMGQEVILRCVPISNHLYFYWYRQILGQKVEFLVSFYNNEISEKSEIFDDQFSVERPDGSNFTLKIRSTKLEDSAMYFCASSVRFPDGASNEQFFGPGTRLTVL.

The J gene is TRBJ2-7, the V gene TRBV7-3; weak D call: TRBD2 (6 bases). V lost 2 bases, J lost 6 bases, and 17 bases lay in between. CDR1 SGHTA and CDR2 FQGTGA come from the germline V gene. CDR3 size: 15 residues. The CDR3 DNA reads TGTGCCAGCAGCTTAGTTGGCGGGAAGATCTCCGAGCAGTACTTC. Amino acids: CASSLVGGKISEQYF.

This clonotype came up many times. The chain combines TRBV24-1 with TRBJ2-3; 9 nucleotides agree with TRBD2. The CDR3 loop spans 14 amino acids. Germline trimming cut 8 bases from V and 4 bases from J; bases unmatched to any gene: 6. CDR1 KGHDR and CDR2 SFDVKD come from the germline V gene. Here the CDR3 DNA reads TGTGCCACCACGGGGGCGGGGGGGTCAGATACGCAGTATTTT. It translates to CATTGAGGSDTQYF.

There are many counts of this clonotype. The rearrangement uses TRBV12-3 or TRBV12-4 and TRBJ2-7; D remains unclear. This CDR3 spans 11 amino acids. The V end was cut by 3 bases, the J end by 4 bases, with 4 bases between. The DNA of the CDR3 is TGTGCCAGCAGTTTGGAATACGAGCAGTACTTC. Residues: CASSLEYEQYF.

This clonotype was recorded at least ten times. V usage is TRBV3-1 and J usage is TRBJ2-2; D not certain. Per the germline V gene, CDR1 is LGHDT and CDR2 is YNNKEL (reference sequence). The CDR3 length is 14 residues. Trimming shortened V by 6 bases and J by 2 bases, and 10 bases separated the two germline ends. In nucleotides, the CDR3 is TGTGCCAGCAGTTTGGCGGTCAACACCGGGGAGCTGTTTTTT. Protein product: CASSLAVNTGELFF.

This clonotype turned up a few times. The gene calls are TRBV25-1 and TRBJ2-1; 10 bases line up with TRBD2. The CDR3 has 21 amino acids. V dropped 1 base and J dropped 0; count of bases not matched to a gene: 15. Germline assignment: CDR1 MGHDK and CDR2 SYGVNS. CDR3 DNA sequence: TGTGCCAGCAGTGAATTACCCTCCGGACTAGCGGATGGGAGCTCCTACAATGAGCAGTTCTTC. Amino acids: CASSELPSGLADGSSYNEQFF.

This clonotype turned up a few times. This CDR3 is CASSRYGQGNGELFF. For the CDR3, the DNA is TGTGCCAGCAGCCGATATGGACAGGGTAACGGGGAGCTGTTTTTT. V is TRBV7-8 and J is TRBJ2-2; 8 nucleotides agree with TRBD1. This CDR3 region has 15 residues. Per germline, CDR1 SGHVS and CDR2 FQNEAQ. The ends lost 5 bases at V and 7 bases at J; junction bases unmatched: 9.